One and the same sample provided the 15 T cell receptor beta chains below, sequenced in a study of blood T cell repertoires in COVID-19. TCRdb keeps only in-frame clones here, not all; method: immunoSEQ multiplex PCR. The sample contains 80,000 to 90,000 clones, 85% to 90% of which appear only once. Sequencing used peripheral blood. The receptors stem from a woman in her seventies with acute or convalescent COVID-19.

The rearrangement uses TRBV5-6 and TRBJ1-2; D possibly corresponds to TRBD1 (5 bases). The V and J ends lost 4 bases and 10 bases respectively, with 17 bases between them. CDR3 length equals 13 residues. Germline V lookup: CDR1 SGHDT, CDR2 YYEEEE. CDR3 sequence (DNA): TGTGCCAGCAGCCCCAGACAGCAACGAGTCTACACCTTC. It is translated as CASSPRQQRVYTF. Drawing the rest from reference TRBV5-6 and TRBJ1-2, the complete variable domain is DAGVTQSPTHLIKTRGQQVTLRCSPKSGHDTVSWYQQALGQGPQFIFQYYEEEERQRGNFPDRFSGHQFPNYSSELNVNALLLGDSALYLCASSPRQQRVYTFGSGTRLTVV.

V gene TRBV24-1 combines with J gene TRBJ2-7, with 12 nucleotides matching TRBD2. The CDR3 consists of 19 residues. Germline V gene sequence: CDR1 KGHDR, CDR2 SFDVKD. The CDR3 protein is CAPSQSNSSGRADGEEQYV. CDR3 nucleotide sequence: TGTGCCCCCAGCCAGTCCAATTCTAGCGGGAGGGCCGATGGGGAAGAGCAGTACGTC.

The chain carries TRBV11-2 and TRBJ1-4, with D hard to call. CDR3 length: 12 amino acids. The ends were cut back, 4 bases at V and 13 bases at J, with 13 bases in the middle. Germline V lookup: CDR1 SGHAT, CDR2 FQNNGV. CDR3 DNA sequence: TGTGCCAGCAGCTCAACCGAGAGTAGACTGTTTTTT. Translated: CASSSTESRLFF. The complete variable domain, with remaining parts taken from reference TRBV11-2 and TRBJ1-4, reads EAGVAQSPRYKIIEKRQSVAFWCNPISGHATLYWYQQILGQGPKLLIQFQNNGVVDDSQLPKDRFSAERLKGVDSTLKIQPAKLEDSAVYLCASSSTESRLFFGSGTQLSVL.

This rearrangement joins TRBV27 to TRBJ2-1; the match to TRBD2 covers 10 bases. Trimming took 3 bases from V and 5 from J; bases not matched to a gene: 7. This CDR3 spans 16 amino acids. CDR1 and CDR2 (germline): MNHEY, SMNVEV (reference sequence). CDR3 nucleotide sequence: TGTGCCAGCAGTTTGTTGACTAGCGGGCCCAACAATGAGCAGTTCTTC. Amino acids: CASSLLTSGPNNEQFF.

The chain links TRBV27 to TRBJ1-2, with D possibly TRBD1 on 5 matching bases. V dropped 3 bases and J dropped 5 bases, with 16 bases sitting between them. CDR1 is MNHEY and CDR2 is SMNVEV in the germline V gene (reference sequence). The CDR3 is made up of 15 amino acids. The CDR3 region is CASSLMSKGTYGYTF. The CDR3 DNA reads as TGTGCCAGCAGTTTGATGAGTAAAGGGACTTATGGCTACACCTTC.

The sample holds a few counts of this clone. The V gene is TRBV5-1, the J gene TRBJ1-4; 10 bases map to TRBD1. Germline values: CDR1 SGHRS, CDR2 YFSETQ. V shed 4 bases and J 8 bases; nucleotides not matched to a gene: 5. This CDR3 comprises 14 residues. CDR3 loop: CASSRTGGEEKLFF. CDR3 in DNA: TGCGCCAGCAGCCGGACAGGGGGTGAGGAAAAACTGTTTTTT.

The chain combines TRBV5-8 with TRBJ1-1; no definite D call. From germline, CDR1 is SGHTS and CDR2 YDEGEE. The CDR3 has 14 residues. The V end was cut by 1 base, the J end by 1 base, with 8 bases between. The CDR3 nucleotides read TGTGCCAGCAGCTTGTTTCCAGAGAACACTGAAGCTTTCTTT. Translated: CASSLFPENTEAFF.

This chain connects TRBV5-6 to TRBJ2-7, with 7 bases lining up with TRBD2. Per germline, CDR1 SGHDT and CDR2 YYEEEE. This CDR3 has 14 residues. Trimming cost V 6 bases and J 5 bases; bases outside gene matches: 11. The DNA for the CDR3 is TGTGCCAGCACCCTTCGCGGGGAGGGAAACGAGCAGTACGTC. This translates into CASTLRGEGNEQYV.

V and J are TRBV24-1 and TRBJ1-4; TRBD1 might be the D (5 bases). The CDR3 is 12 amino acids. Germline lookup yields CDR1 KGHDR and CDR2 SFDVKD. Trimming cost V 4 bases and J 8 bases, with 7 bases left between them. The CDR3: CATSDPGEKLFF. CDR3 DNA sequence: TGTGCCACCAGTGACCCAGGGGAAAAACTGTTTTTT.

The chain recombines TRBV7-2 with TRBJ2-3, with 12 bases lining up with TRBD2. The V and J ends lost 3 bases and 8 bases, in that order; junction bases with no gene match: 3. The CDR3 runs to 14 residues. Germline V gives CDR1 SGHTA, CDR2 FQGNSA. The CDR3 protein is CASSLALAGGTQYF. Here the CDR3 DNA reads TGTGCCAGCAGCTTGGCACTAGCGGGGGGTACGCAGTATTTT.

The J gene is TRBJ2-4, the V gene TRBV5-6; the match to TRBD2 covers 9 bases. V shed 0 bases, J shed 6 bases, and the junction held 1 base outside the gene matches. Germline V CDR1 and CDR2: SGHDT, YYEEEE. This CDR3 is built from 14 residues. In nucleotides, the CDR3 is TGTGCCAGCAGCTTGGTACTAGCGGGAAACATTCAGTACTTC. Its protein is CASSLVLAGNIQYF.

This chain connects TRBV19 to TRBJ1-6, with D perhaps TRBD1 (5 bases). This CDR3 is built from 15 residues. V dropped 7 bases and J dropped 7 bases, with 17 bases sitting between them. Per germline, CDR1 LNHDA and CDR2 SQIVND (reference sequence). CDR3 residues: CASKSDDRDNSPLHF. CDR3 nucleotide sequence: TGTGCCAGTAAATCAGATGACAGAGACAATTCACCCCTCCACTTT.

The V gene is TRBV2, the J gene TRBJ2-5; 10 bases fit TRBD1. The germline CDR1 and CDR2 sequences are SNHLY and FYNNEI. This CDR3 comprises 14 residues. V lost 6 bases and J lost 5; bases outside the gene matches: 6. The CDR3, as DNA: TGTGCCAGCAGGGGGACAGGGGTCAGGGAGACCCAGTACTTC. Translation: CASRGTGVRETQYF. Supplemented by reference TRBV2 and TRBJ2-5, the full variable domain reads EPEVTQTPSHQVTQMGQEVILRCVPISNHLYFYWYRQILGQKVEFLVSFYNNEISEKSEIFDDQFSVERPDGSNFTLKIRSTKLEDSAMYFCASRGTGVRETQYFGPGTRLLVL.

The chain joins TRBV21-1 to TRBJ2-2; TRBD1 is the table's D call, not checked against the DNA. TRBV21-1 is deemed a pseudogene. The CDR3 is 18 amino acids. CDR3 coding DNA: TGTGCCAGCAGCATGGCCCCTGGACAGGGGGGGAACACCGGGGAGCTGTTTTTT. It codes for CASSMAPGQGGNTGELFF.

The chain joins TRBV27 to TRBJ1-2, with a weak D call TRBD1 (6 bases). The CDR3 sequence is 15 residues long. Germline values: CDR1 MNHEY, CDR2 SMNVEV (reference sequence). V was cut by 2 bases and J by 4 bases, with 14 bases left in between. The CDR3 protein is CASSLSPGQPYGYTF. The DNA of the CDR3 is TGTGCCAGCAGTTTAAGCCCCGGACAGCCCTATGGCTACACCTTC.